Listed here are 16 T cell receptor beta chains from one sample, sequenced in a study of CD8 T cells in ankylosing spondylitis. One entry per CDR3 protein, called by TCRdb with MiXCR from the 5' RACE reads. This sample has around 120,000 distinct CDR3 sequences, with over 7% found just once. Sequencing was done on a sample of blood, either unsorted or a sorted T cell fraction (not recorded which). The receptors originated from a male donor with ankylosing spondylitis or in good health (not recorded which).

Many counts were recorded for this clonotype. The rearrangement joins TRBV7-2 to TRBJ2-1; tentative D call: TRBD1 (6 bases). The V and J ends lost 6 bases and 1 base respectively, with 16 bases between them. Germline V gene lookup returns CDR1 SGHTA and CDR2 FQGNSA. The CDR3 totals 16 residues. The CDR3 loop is CASRDLQGRSYNEQFF. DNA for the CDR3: TGTGCCAGCAGAGACCTACAGGGTAGGTCCTACAATGAGCAGTTCTTC.

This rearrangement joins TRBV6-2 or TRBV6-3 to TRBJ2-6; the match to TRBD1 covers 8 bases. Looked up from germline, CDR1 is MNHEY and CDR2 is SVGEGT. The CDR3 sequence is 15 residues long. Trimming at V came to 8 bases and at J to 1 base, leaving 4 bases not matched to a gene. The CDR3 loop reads CASQGADSGANVLTF. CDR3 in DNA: TGTGCCAGCCAGGGGGCGGATTCTGGGGCCAACGTCCTGACTTTC.

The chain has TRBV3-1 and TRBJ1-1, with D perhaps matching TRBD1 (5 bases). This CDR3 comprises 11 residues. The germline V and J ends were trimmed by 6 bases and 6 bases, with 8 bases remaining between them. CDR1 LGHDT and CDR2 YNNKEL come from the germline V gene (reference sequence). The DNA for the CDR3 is TGTGCCAGCAGGAGAGGGGCTGAAGCTTTCTTT. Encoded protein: CASRRGAEAFF.

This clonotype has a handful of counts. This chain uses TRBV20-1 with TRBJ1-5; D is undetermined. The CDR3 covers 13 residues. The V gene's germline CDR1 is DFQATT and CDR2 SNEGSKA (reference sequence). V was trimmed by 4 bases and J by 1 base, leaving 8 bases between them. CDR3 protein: CSAIGRSNQPQHF. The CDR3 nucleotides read TGCAGTGCTATAGGCAGGAGCAATCAGCCCCAGCATTTT.

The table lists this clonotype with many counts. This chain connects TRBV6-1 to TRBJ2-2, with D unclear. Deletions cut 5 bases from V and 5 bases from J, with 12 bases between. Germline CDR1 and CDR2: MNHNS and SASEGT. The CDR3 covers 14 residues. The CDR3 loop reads CASSPSPPTGELFF. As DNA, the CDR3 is TGTGCCAGCAGTCCGAGCCCCCCGACCGGGGAGCTGTTTTTT.

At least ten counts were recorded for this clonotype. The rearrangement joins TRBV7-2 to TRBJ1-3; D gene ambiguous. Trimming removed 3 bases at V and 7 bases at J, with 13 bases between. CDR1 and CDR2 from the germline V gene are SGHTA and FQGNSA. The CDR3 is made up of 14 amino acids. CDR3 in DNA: TGTGCCAGCAGCTTGGGCCTCTTGGGGAACACCATATATTTT. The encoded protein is CASSLGLLGNTIYF.

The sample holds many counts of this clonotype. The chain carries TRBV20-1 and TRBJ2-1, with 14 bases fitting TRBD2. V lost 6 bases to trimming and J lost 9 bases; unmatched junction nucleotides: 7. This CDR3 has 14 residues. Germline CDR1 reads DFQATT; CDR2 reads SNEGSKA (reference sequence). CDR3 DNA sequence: TGCAGTGCCCCGGGACTAGCGGGAGTTAGTGAGCAGTTCTTC. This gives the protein CSAPGLAGVSEQFF.

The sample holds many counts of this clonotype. The CDR3 spells CASSQGVLADYGYTF. The DNA for the CDR3 is TGCGCCAGCAGCCAAGGGGTCTTGGCTGACTATGGCTACACCTTC. V gene TRBV4-3 combines with J gene TRBJ1-2; D is unclear. This CDR3 has 15 amino acids. The germline V gene has CDR1 LGHNA and CDR2 YSLEER. Deletions cut 1 base from V and 3 bases from J, with 12 bases between.

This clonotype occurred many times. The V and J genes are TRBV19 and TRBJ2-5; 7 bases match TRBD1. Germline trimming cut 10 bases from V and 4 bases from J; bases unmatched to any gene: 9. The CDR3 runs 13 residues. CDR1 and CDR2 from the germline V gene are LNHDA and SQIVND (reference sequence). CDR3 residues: CATSRTGGETQYF. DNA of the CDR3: TGTGCCACATCAAGGACAGGCGGAGAGACCCAGTACTTC.

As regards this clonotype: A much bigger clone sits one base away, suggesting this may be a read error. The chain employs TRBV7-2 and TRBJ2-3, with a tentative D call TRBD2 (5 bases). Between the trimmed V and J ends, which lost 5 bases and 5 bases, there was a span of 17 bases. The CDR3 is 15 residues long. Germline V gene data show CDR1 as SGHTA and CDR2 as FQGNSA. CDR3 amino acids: CASSRGLPPRDTQYF. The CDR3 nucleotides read TGTGCCAGCAGCCGAGGACTGCCCCCCAGAGATACGCAGTATTTT.

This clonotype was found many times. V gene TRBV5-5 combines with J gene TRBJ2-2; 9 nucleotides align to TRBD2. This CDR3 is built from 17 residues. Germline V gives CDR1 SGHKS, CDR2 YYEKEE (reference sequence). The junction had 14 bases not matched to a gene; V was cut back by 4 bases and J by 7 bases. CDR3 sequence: CASSGGGLAGYVGELFF. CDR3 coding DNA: TGTGCCAGCAGCGGCGGGGGCCTAGCGGGATACGTCGGGGAGCTGTTTTTT.

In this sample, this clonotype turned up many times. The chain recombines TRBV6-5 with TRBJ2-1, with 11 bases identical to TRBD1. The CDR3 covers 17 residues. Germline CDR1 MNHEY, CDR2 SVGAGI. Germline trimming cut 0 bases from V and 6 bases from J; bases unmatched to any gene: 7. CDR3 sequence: CASSYSPGTGGRNEQFF. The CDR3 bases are TGTGCCAGCAGTTACTCCCCCGGGACAGGGGGGCGCAATGAGCAGTTCTTC.

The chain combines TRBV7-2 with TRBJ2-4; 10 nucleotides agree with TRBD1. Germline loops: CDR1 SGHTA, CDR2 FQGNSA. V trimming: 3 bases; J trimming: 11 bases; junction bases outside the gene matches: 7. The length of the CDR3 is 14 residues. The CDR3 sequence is CASSFSGTGDLQYF. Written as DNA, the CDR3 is TGTGCCAGCAGCTTTTCCGGGACAGGGGATCTTCAGTACTTC.

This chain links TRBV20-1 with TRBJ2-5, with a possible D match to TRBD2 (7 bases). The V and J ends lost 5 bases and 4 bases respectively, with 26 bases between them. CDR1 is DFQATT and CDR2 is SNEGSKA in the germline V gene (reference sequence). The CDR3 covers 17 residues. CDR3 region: CSAAIRGASLWVETQYF. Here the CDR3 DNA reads TGCAGTGCTGCCATTCGGGGGGCCTCGCTATGGGTAGAGACCCAGTACTTC.

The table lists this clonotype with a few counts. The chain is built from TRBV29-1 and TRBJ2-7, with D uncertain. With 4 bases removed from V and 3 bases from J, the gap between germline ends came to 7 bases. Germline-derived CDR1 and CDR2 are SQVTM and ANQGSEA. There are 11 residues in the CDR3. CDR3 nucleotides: TGCAGCGTTGTTAGTAACTACGAGCAGTACTTC. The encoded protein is CSVVSNYEQYF.

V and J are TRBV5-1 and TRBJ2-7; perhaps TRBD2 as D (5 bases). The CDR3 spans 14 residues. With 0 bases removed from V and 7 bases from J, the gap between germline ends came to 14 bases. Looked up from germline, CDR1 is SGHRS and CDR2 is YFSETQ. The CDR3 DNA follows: TGCGCCAGCAGCTTGGGACTTAGAGAGGGTGAGCAGTACTTC. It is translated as CASSLGLREGEQYF.